This T cell receptor (beta chain) originates from a study of cytomegalovirus exposure and HLA in healthy donors. PCR amplification relied on 60 Vbeta primers (plus 13 Jbeta primers). Repertoires were generated with immunoSEQ multiplex PCR, while TCRdb's copy carries only in-frame clones and drops some. The sample records roughly 190,000 clones, around four fifths being singletons. General study findings and limits: A missense variant in DCLRE1C was later tied to TCR beta V- and J-gene trimming.

While unrecorded immune exposures were likely, the donors were nominally healthy when sampled. Germline V gene data show CDR1 as MDHEN and CDR2 as SYDVKM. V gave up 5 bases and J gave up 2 bases, with 31 bases separating them. This CDR3 contains 20 residues. This clone showed up just a few times. Its target is not known. This sequence was found in a female donor in good health and CMV-seronegative. Input material: PBMCs. This sequence joins TRBV28 and TRBJ2-7; a weak D match, TRBD1 (5 bases). CDR3 sequence: CASSHYDTLQGWPTPYEQYF. The CDR3 DNA follows: TGTGCCAGCAGTCATTACGACACCCTTCAGGGCTGGCCGACCCCCTACGAGCAGTACTTC.